A selection of T cell receptor beta chains follows, all from one sample in a study of shared clonotypes between healthy human individuals. Sequenced by immunoSEQ multiplex PCR; TCRdb stores in-frame clones only, minus some. The sample lists millions of clones, roughly 93% seen once, with 0.39% in the top ten. What was sequenced was naive CD4+ T cells from PBMCs. These receptors were taken from a man between 18 and 35 years old in good health. Some clones in this sample may be carry-over from other donors' samples. CDR3s include the opening cysteine and the closing phenylalanine or tryptophan. The D gene is left open where the match is weak. Clone size is not always given. Where it is, it says once, few, many or a class for expanded clones.

TRBJ2-2 - TRBV4-2 - CASSQDSGNPGELFF TGTGCCAGCAGCCAAGACTCAGGGAATCCCGGGGAGCTGTTTTTT
TRBJ2-1 - TRBV7-2 TRBD1 CASSLVRTGELNNEQFF TGTGCCAGCAGCTTAGTCAGGACAGGGGAACTTAACAATGAGCAGTTCTTC
TRBJ2-3 - TRBV5-1 TRBD1 CASSLGQGLSTDTQYF TGCGCCAGCAGCTTGGGACAGGGCTTGAGCACAGATACGCAGTATTTT
TRBJ2-5 - TRBV5-1 TRBD1 CASSFVPGTGEAQYF TGCGCCAGCAGTTTCGTACCCGGGACAGGGGAGGCCCAGTACTTC
TRBJ2-7 - TRBV10-1 - CASGGDKGTYEQYF TGCGCCAGCGGAGGGGACAAGGGGACCTACGAGCAGTACTTC
TRBJ2-1 once TRBV18 - CASSPPTRGNEQFF TGTGCCAGCTCACCACCGACTCGGGGCAATGAGCAGTTCTTC
TRBJ2-6 - TRBV2 - CASRAGNSGANVLTF TGTGCCAGCAGAGCAGGGAACTCTGGGGCCAACGTCCTGACTTTC
TRBJ1-5 - TRBV5-5 - CASSSLQNQPQHF TGTGCCAGCAGCTCCCTCCAGAATCAGCCCCAGCATTTT
TRBJ2-2 - TRBV2 TRBD2 CASSESSGRTGELFF TGTGCCAGCAGTGAGTCGAGCGGGAGAACCGGGGAGCTGTTTTTT
TRBJ2-7 - TRBV11-3 TRBD1 CASSPTGTGSGEQYF TGTGCCAGCAGCCCAACCGGGACAGGCAGTGGCGAGCAGTACTTC
TRBJ2-7 - TRBV4-1 TRBD2 CASSQEPGLATYEQYF TGCGCCAGCAGCCAAGAGCCCGGACTAGCTACCTACGAGCAGTACTTC
TRBJ1-1 - TRBV18 TRBD1 CASSPYQPGQGLDTEAFF TGTGCCAGCTCGCCGTACCAACCGGGACAGGGTTTGGACACTGAAGCTTTCTTT
TRBJ2-3 - TRBV28 - CASSLRATDTQYF TGTGCCAGCAGTTTACGGGCCACAGATACGCAGTATTTT
TRBJ2-7 - TRBV7-2 - CASSLEGIYEQYF TGTGCCAGCAGCTTGGAGGGAATTTACGAGCAGTACTTC
TRBJ2-7 - TRBV28 - CASSLLGGEQYF TGTGCCAGCAGTCTCCTAGGCGGAGAGCAGTACTTC
TRBJ1-2 - TRBV6-1 - CASTHGPGRGTF TGTGCCAGCACCCACGGGCCAGGGCGAGGCACCTTC
TRBJ1-2 - TRBV28 - CASNPGGHIYGYTF TGTGCCAGCAATCCGGGGGGTCATATCTATGGCTACACCTTC
TRBJ1-1 - TRBV5-1 - CASSSTGSTEAFF TGCGCCAGCAGTTCAACAGGGAGCACTGAAGCTTTCTTT
TRBJ1-3 - TRBV10-3 - CATAKGQRLSGNTIYF TGTGCCACCGCGAAGGGTCAACGTCTCTCTGGAAACACCATATATTTT
TRBJ1-1 - TRBV5-1 TRBD1 CASSRDRGTNTEAFF TGCGCCAGCAGCCGGGACAGGGGAACGAACACTGAAGCTTTCTTT
TRBJ1-5 few TRBV7-2 - CASSLLGNSNQPQHF TGTGCCAGCAGCTTATTGGGAAATAGCAATCAGCCCCAGCATTTT
TRBJ2-1 - TRBV9 - CASSVDWAFHNEQFF TGTGCCAGCAGCGTAGACTGGGCTTTCCACAATGAGCAGTTCTTC
TRBJ2-1 once TRBV7-9 - CASSLDSSTADEQFF TGTGCCAGCAGCTTAGACTCGTCAACGGCGGATGAGCAGTTCTTC
TRBJ2-7 - TRBV4-1 TRBD2 CASSQPASGVYEQYF TGCGCCAGCAGCCAGCCTGCTAGCGGGGTCTACGAGCAGTACTTC
TRBJ2-7 - TRBV15 TRBD2 CATSRDRGSLYEQYF TGTGCCACCAGCAGAGATCGCGGGAGTCTCTACGAGCAGTACTTC
TRBJ2-5 - TRBV4-2 - CASSQGVTEQETQYF TGTGCCAGCAGCCAAGGCGTGACAGAGCAAGAGACCCAGTACTTC
TRBJ2-1 - TRBV6-1 - CASSVGTGSYNEQFF TGTGCCAGCAGTGTTGGGACTGGATCTTACAATGAGCAGTTCTTC
TRBJ2-1 - TRBV6-1 TRBD1 CASRGDREPPFF TGTGCCAGCAGAGGAGACAGGGAGCCCCCGTTCTTC
TRBJ1-1 - TRBV7-9 - CASSPSGGGKAFF TGTGCCAGCAGCCCAAGTGGGGGAGGGAAAGCTTTCTTT
TRBJ2-3 - TRBV19 - CASSPYEGGPTDTQYF TGTGCCAGTAGCCCTTATGAGGGAGGACCCACAGATACGCAGTATTTT